This entry describes one T cell receptor (beta chain). As yet, its antigen is unknown. The length of the CDR3 is 14 residues. Germline V gene lookup returns CDR1 MDHEN and CDR2 SYDVKM. Trimming removed 5 bases at V and 3 bases at J, with 11 bases between. The repertoire was sequenced with immunoSEQ multiplex PCR; TCRdb's copy has only in-frame clones and lacks some. This sample has about 28,000 clones, with about 80% found just once. These data belong to a study of radiotherapy plus CTLA-4 blockade in lung cancer. Study details: Objective responses emerged in 15% to 20% of patients, and roughly 30% attained disease control.

CTLA-4 blockade with ipilimumab, together with focal radiation, was given to patients with chemo-refractory metastatic non-small-cell lung cancer. Study outcomes and limitations: Reports identified early blood T cell clone dynamics, with interferon-beta, as the best response predictor. An expansion of tumor-derived TCR clones occurred in blood after radiotherapy plus ipilimumab.

Sample: peripheral blood, taken from a patient treated with radiotherapy plus ipilimumab. The chain links TRBV28 to TRBJ1-5; D is unresolved. The sequence was collected from a human donor with non-small cell lung cancer that progressed on radiotherapy plus ipilimumab. The CDR3 loop is CASSHRPYNQPQHF. The CDR3 DNA is TGTGCCAGCAGTCACCGACCGTACAATCAGCCCCAGCATTTT. Combining the CDR3 with reference TRBV28 and TRBJ1-5 gives the whole variable domain DVKVTQSSRYLVKRTGEKVFLECVQDMDHENMFWYRQDPGLGLRLIYFSYDVKMKEKGDIPEGYSVSREKKERFSLILESASTNQTSMYLCASSHRPYNQPQHFGDGTRLSIL.